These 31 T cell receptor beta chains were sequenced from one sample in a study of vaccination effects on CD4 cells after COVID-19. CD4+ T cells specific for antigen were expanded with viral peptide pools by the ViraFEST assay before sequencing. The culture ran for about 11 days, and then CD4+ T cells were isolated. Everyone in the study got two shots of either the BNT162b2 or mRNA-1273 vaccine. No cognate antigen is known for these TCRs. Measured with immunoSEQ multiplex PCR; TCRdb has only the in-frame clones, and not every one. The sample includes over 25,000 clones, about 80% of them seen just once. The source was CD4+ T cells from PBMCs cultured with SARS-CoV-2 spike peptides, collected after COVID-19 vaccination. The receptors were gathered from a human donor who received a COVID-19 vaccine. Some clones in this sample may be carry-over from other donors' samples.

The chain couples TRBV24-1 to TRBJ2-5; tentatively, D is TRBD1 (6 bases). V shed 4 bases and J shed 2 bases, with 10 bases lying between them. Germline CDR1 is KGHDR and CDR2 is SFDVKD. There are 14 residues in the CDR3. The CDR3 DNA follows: TGTGCCACCAGTGACCCGACAGGTCAAGAGACCCAGTACTTC. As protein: CATSDPTGQETQYF.

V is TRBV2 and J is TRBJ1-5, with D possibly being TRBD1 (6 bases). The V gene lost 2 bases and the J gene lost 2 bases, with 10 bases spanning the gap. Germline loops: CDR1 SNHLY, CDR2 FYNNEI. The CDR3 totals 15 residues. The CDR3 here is CASSEQGGGNQPQHF. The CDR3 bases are TGTGCCAGCAGTGAACAAGGGGGAGGCAATCAGCCCCAGCATTTT. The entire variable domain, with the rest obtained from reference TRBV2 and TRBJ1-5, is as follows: EPEVTQTPSHQVTQMGQEVILRCVPISNHLYFYWYRQILGQKVEFLVSFYNNEISEKSEIFDDQFSVERPDGSNFTLKIRSTKLEDSAMYFCASSEQGGGNQPQHFGDGTRLSIL.

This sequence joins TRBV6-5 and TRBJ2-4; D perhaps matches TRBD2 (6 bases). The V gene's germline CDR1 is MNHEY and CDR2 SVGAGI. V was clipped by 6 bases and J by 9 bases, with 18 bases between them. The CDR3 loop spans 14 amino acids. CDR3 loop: CASRRDSSLVIQYF. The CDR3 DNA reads TGTGCCAGCAGACGGGACTCCTCGCTGGTCATTCAGTACTTC.

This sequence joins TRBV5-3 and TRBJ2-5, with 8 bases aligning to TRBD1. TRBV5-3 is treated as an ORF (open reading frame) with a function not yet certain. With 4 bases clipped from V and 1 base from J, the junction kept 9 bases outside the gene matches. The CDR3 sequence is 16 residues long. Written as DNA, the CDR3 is TGTGCCAGAAGCAGTGGACAGGGATGGGTCCAAGAGACCCAGTACTTC. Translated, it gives CARSSGQGWVQETQYF.

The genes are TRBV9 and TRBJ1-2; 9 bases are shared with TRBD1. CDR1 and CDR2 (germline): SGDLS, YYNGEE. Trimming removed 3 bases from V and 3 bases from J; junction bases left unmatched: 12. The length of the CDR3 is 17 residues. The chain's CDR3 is CASSAWTGAAGDYGYTF. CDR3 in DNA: TGTGCCAGCAGCGCCTGGACAGGGGCGGCGGGTGACTATGGCTACACCTTC.

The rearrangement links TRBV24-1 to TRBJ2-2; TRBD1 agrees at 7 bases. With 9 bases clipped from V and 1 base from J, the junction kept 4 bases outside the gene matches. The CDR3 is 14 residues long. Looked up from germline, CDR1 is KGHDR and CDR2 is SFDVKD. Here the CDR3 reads CATQGQLNTGELFF. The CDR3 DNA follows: TGTGCCACCCAGGGACAGCTGAACACCGGGGAGCTGTTTTTT.

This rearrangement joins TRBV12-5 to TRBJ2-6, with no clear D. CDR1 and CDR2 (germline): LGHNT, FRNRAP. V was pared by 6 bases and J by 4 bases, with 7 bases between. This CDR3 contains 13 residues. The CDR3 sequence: CASGSLGANVLTF. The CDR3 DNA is TGTGCTAGTGGATCGCTAGGGGCCAACGTCCTGACTTTC.

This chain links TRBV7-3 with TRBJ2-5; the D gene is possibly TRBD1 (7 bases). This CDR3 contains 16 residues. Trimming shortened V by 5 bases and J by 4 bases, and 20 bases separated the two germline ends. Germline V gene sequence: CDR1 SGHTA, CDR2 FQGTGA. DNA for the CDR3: TGTGCCAGCAGCCCTGGGGGGACAGTTGTTTCAGAGACCCAGTACTTC. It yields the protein CASSPGGTVVSETQYF.

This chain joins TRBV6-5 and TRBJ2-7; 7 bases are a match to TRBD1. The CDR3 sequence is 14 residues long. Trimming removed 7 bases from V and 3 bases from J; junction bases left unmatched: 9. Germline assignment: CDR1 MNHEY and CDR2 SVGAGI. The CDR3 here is CASNLWTGDYEQYV. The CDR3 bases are TGTGCCAGCAACCTCTGGACAGGAGACTACGAGCAGTACGTC.

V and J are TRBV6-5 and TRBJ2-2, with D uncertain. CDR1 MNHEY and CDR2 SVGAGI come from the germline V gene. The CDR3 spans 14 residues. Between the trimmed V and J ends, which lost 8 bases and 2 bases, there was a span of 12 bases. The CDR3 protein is CASRRADNTGELFF. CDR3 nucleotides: TGTGCCAGCCGTCGGGCAGATAACACCGGGGAGCTGTTTTTT.

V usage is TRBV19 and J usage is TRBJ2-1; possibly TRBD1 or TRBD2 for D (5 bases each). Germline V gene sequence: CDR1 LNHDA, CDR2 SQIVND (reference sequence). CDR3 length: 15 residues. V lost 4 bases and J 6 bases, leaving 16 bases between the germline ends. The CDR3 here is CASSKSGTGTNEQFF. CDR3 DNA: TGTGCCAGTAGTAAGTCGGGGACGGGGACCAATGAGCAGTTCTTC.

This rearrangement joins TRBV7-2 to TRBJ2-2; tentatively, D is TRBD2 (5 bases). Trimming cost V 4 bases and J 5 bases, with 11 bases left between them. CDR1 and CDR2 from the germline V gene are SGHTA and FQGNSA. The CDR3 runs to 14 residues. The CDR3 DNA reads TGTGCCAGCAGCTCTGTCGGAGGTACCGGGGAGCTGTTTTTT. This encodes CASSSVGGTGELFF.

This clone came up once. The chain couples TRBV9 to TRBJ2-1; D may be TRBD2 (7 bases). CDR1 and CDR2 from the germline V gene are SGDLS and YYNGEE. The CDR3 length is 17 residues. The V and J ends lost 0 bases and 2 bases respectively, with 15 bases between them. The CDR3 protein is CASSVGEVGGPYNEQFF. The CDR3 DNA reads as TGTGCCAGCAGCGTAGGGGAGGTCGGGGGGCCCTACAATGAGCAGTTCTTC.

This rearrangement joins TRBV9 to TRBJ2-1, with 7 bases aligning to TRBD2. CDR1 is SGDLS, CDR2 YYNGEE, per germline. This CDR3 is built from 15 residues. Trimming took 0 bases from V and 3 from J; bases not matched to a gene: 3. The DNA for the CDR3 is TGTGCCAGCAGCGTAGGGGGGGGGATCTACAATGAGCAGTTCTTC. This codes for CASSVGGGIYNEQFF.

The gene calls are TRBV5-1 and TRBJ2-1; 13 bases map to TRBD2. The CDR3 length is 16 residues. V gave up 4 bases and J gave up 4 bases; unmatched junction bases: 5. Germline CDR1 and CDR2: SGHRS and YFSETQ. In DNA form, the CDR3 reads TGCGCCAGCAGCCAAGGACTAGCGGGGGCATACAATGAGCAGTTCTTC. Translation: CASSQGLAGAYNEQFF.

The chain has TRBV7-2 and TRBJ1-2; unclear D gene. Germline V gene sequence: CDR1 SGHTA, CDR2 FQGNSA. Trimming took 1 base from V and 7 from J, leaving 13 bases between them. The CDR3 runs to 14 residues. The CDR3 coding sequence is TGTGCCAGCAGCTTAGGAGAACAGTTTGGTGGCTACACCTTC. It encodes CASSLGEQFGGYTF.

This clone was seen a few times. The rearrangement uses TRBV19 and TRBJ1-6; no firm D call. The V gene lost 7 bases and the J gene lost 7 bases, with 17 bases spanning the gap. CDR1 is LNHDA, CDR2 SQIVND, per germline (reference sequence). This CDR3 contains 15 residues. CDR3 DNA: TGTGCCAGTAAGGCGGACCGAAAAGCCAATTCACCCCTCCACTTT. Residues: CASKADRKANSPLHF.

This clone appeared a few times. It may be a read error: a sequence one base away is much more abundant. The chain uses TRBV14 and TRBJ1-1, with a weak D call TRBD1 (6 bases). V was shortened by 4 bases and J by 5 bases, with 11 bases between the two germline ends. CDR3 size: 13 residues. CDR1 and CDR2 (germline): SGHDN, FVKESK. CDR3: CASSLRGMTEAFF. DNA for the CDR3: TGTGCCAGCAGCCTAAGGGGGATGACTGAAGCTTTCTTT.

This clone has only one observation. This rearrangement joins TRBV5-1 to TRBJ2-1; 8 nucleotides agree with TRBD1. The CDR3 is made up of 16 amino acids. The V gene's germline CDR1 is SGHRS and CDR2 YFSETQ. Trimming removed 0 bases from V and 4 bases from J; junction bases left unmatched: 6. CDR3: CASSLARGQGYNEQFF. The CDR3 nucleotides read TGCGCCAGCAGCTTGGCCCGAGGACAGGGATACAATGAGCAGTTCTTC.

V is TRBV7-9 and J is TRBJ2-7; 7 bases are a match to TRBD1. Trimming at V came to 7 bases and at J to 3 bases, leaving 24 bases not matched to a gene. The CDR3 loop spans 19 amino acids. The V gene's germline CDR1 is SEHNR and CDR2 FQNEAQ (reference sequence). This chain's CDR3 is CASNETEAGGSKVRYEQYV. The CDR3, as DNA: TGTGCCAGCAACGAAACTGAGGCAGGGGGTTCGAAGGTACGCTACGAGCAGTACGTC.

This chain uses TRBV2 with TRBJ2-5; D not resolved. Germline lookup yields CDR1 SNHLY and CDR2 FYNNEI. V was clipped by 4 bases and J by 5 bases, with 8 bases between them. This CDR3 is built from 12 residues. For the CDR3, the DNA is TGTGCCAGCAGTGTAGCCCGGGAGACCCAGTACTTC. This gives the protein CASSVARETQYF.

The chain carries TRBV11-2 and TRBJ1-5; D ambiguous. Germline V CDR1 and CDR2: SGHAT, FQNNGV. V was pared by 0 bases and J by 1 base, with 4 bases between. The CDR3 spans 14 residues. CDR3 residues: CASSLDGSNQPQHF. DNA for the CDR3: TGTGCCAGCAGCTTAGATGGGAGCAATCAGCCCCAGCATTTT.

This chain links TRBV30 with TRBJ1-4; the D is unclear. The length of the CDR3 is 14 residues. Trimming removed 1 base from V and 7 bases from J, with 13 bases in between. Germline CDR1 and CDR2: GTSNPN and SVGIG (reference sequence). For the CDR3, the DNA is TGTGCCTGGAGTGCCACAGCTTCATTTGAAAAACTGTTTTTT. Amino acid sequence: CAWSATASFEKLFF.

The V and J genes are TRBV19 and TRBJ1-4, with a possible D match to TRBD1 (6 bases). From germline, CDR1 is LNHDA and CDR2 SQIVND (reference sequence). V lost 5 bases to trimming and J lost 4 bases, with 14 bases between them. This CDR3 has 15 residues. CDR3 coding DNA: TGTGCCAGTAGTCTCTCGGGGACAAGTAATGAAAAACTGTTTTTT. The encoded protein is CASSLSGTSNEKLFF.

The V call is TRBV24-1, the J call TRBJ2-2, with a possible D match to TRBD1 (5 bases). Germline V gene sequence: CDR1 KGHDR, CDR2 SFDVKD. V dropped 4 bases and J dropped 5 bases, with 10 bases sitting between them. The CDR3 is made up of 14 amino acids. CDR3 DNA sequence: TGTGCCACCAGTGACCCAGGGAATACCGGGGAGCTGTTTTTT. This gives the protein CATSDPGNTGELFF.

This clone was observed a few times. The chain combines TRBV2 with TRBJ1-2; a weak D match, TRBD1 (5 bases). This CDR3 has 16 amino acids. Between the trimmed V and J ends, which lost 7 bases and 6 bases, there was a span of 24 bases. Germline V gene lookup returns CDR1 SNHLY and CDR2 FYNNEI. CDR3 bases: TGTGCCAGCACCCTAGTAGACAGCCCAGCCCGCGATGGCTACACCTTC. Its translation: CASTLVDSPARDGYTF.

The DNA of the CDR3 is TGTGCCATCAGTCCCGACAGAATTACTCCGTACTCTGGAAACACCATATATTTT. The encoded protein is CAISPDRITPYSGNTIYF. The chain carries TRBV10-3 and TRBJ1-3; D is possibly TRBD1 (5 bases). Germline V CDR1 and CDR2: ENHRY, SYGVKD. The CDR3 contains 18 residues. Between the trimmed V and J ends, which lost 5 bases and 0 bases, there was a span of 20 bases.

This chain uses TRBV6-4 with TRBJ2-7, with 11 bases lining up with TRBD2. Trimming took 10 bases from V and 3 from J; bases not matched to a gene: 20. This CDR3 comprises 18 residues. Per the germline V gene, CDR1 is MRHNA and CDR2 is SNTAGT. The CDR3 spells CATTQNPIAGGQGYEQYV. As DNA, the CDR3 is TGTGCCACCACTCAGAATCCTATAGCGGGGGGGCAAGGCTACGAGCAGTACGTC.

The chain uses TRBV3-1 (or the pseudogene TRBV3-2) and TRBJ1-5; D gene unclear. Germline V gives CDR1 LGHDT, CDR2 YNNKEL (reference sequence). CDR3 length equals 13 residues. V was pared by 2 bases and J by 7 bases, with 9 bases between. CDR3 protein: CASSQFEGQPQHF. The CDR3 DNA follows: TGTGCCAGCAGCCAATTCGAGGGACAGCCCCAGCATTTT.

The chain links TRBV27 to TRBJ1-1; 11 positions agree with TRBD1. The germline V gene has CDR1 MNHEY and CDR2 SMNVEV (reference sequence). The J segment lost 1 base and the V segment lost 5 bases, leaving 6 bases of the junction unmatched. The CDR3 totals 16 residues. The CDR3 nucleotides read TGTGCCAGCAGTACCGGACAGGGGGCAGGGAACACTGAAGCTTTCTTT. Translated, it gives CASSTGQGAGNTEAFF.

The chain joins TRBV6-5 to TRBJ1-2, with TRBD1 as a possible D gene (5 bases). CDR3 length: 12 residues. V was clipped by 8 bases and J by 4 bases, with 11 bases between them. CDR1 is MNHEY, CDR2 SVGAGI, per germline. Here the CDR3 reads CASRRGVYGYTF. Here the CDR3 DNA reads TGTGCCAGCCGGCGAGGGGTCTATGGCTACACCTTC.